This passage covers 22 T cell receptor beta chains from one sample sequenced in a study of CD8+CD57+ T cells in acquired aplastic anemia. The sequenced patients had an expansion of CD8+CD57+ cells seen by flow cytometry. Genomic DNA served as template for TCR beta VDJ and CDR3 profiling. In TCRdb, the reads were re-called with MiXCR into one record per CDR3 protein. Among some 140,000 distinct CDR3 sequences listed, about 54% were seen once. The sample was sorted CD4+, CD8+, or CD8+CD57+ T cells (not recorded which) from PBMCs. The receptor set was obtained from a human donor with aplastic anemia.

In this sample, this clonotype turned up many times. V usage is TRBV20-1 and J usage is TRBJ1-2; D may be TRBD1 (6 bases). Deletions cut 0 bases from V and 8 bases from J, with 28 bases between. Per the germline V gene, CDR1 is DFQATT and CDR2 is SNEGSKA (reference sequence). This CDR3 spans 18 amino acids. The CDR3 here is CSARDSGQGAMGYDGYTF. CDR3 sequence (DNA): TGCAGTGCTAGAGATTCGGGACAAGGAGCTATGGGCTATGACGGCTACACCTTC.

This clonotype was seen repeatedly, ten times or more. The V call is TRBV12-3 or TRBV12-4, the J call TRBJ2-7, with D tentatively TRBD1 or TRBD2 (6 bases each). The CDR3 extends over 16 amino acids. The germline V and J ends were trimmed by 6 bases and 6 bases, with 24 bases remaining between them. DNA of the CDR3: TGTGCCAGCAGACCAGACGAGGAAGGGGGGTGGGCCGAGCAGTACTTC. Its protein is CASRPDEEGGWAEQYF.

This clonotype was counted at least ten times. The chain couples TRBV6-1 to TRBJ2-7, with TRBD2 identical over 13 bases. The junction had 3 bases not matched to a gene; V was cut back by 4 bases and J by 3 bases. CDR1 is MNHNS, CDR2 SASEGT, per germline. CDR3 length equals 15 residues. The CDR3 loop reads CASSATSGGSYEQYF. The DNA for the CDR3 is TGTGCCAGCAGTGCGACTAGCGGGGGGAGCTACGAGCAGTACTTC.

Only one count was recorded for this clonotype. CDR3 coding DNA: TGTGCCAGTAAGGACCTCATTGAAGCTTTCTTT. Protein sequence: CASKDLIEAFF. The chain uses TRBV19 and TRBJ1-1, with unresolved D. Germline CDR1 is LNHDA and CDR2 is SQIVND (reference sequence). The CDR3 length is 11 residues. The V end was cut by 7 bases, the J end by 7 bases, with 10 bases between.

This clonotype was seen many times. V usage is TRBV7-9 and J usage is TRBJ1-1, with a weak D call TRBD1 (6 bases). Germline V CDR1 and CDR2: SEHNR, FQNEAQ (reference sequence). The CDR3 loop spans 12 amino acids. V gave up 1 base and J gave up 8 bases, with 8 bases separating them. CDR3 in DNA: TGTGCCAGCAGCTTAGAAGGGGGGGAAGCTTTCTTT. Its translation: CASSLEGGEAFF.

This chain uses TRBV2 with TRBJ2-2; 9 nucleotides align to TRBD1. Germline assignment: CDR1 SNHLY and CDR2 FYNNEI. This CDR3 has 15 residues. V was clipped by 6 bases and J by 1 base; unmatched bases: 3. CDR3 in amino acids: CASRTGGQNTGELFF. DNA of the CDR3: TGTGCCAGCAGGACAGGGGGACAGAACACCGGGGAGCTGTTTTTT.

The rearrangement joins TRBV11-2 to TRBJ1-6; D uncertain. V gave up 3 bases and J gave up 6 bases, with 9 bases separating them. Germline CDR1 and CDR2: SGHAT and FQNNGV. This CDR3 contains 14 residues. CDR3 region: CASSFGMRNSPLHF. Here the CDR3 DNA reads TGTGCCAGCAGCTTTGGGATGCGTAATTCACCCCTCCACTTT.

This clonotype was counted only a few times. This sequence joins TRBV5-5 and TRBJ2-3, with TRBD2 matching 8 bases. Losses at the gene ends were 1 base for V and 5 bases for J; bases not matched to a gene: 6. The CDR3 runs to 15 residues. The germline CDR1 and CDR2 sequences are SGHKS and YYEKEE (reference sequence). CDR3 protein: CASSLPGGQRDTQYF. The CDR3 DNA is TGTGCCAGCAGCTTGCCGGGGGGGCAGAGAGATACGCAGTATTTT.

V usage is TRBV20-1 and J usage is TRBJ2-7, with 9 bases fitting TRBD1. This CDR3 has 15 residues. The J segment lost 2 bases and the V segment lost 0 bases, leaving 5 bases of the junction unmatched. CDR1 is DFQATT, CDR2 SNEGSKA, per germline (reference sequence). The CDR3 DNA is TGCAGTGCTAGAGACCCGGGGACAGGGCCCTACGAGCAGTACTTC. Amino acid sequence: CSARDPGTGPYEQYF.

In its sample, this clonotype ranks as medium-sized. This chain links TRBV2 with TRBJ2-7; 13 positions match TRBD2. Germline loops: CDR1 SNHLY, CDR2 FYNNEI. With 6 bases clipped from V and 9 bases from J, the junction kept 5 bases outside the gene matches. The CDR3 length is 13 residues. In DNA form, the CDR3 reads TGTGCCAGCAGACTAGCGGGGGGGGATGGGCAGTACTTC. It codes for CASRLAGGDGQYF.

V and J are TRBV27 and TRBJ1-3, with 9 nucleotides matching TRBD1. CDR1 and CDR2 from the germline V gene are MNHEY and SMNVEV (reference sequence). The V and J ends lost 6 bases and 5 bases, in that order; junction bases with no gene match: 8. CDR3 length: 15 amino acids. The CDR3 loop is CASRSGTGIRNTIYF. The CDR3 nucleotides read TGTGCCAGCAGGTCGGGGACAGGGATACGAAACACCATATATTTT.

This clonotype was recorded at least ten times. This CDR3 is CASSTPGGWETQYF. The CDR3, as DNA: TGTGCCAGCAGCACCCCAGGAGGGTGGGAGACCCAGTACTTC. V usage is TRBV6-1 and J usage is TRBJ2-5, with D possibly TRBD2 on 6 matching bases. The ends were cut back, 6 bases at V and 5 bases at J, with 16 bases in the middle. Germline V CDR1 and CDR2: MNHNS, SASEGT. The CDR3 is 14 residues long.

Comment on this clonotype: This sequence may be a read error, since a much larger clone differs from it by one base. CDR3 amino acids: CASSRHVTSGGRDEQFF. The CDR3 DNA is TGTGCCAGCAGCCGACACGTGACTAGCGGGGGGAGGGATGAGCAGTTCTTC. V gene TRBV4-2 combines with J gene TRBJ2-1; 13 bases map to TRBD2. The CDR3 extends over 17 amino acids. After removal of 4 bases from V and 8 bases from J, the junction contained 11 bases not matched to a gene. Germline V lookup: CDR1 LGHNA, CDR2 YNFKEQ.

As to this clonotype: The limits of the CDR3 on the DNA are not certain, so only TCRdb's listed CDR3 is given. The chain combines TRBV12-3 or TRBV12-4 with TRBJ1-1; the tabulated D call, TRBD1, remains unverified against the DNA. The CDR3 length equals 14 residues, ends included. The CDR3 loop is CASSSSGHAFEAFF.

Many counts were recorded for this clonotype. The V and J genes are TRBV6-1 and TRBJ2-7, with 13 bases identical to TRBD2. After removal of 3 bases from V and 1 base from J, the junction contained 0 bases not matched to a gene. Per the germline V gene, CDR1 is MNHNS and CDR2 is SASEGT. The CDR3 consists of 15 residues. The chain's CDR3 is CASSEGLAGSYEQYF. CDR3 in DNA: TGTGCCAGCAGTGAGGGACTAGCGGGGTCCTACGAGCAGTACTTC.

This clonotype was picked up a small number of times. This chain links TRBV20-1 with TRBJ2-7; maybe TRBD2 (5 bases). The length of the CDR3 is 14 residues. V gave up 5 bases and J gave up 3 bases, with 17 bases separating them. Germline V gene sequence: CDR1 DFQATT, CDR2 SNEGSKA (reference sequence). The CDR3 DNA is TGCAGTGCTGCCCGGGGTGCGAAGAACTACGAGCAGTACTTC. Amino acids: CSAARGAKNYEQYF.

There are many counts of this clonotype. The chain uses TRBV5-6 and TRBJ1-2, with D unresolved. The CDR3 has 15 amino acids. Looked up from germline, CDR1 is SGHDT and CDR2 is YYEEEE. V was trimmed by 0 bases and J by 6 bases, leaving 15 bases between them. This CDR3 reads CASSLARPNPHGYTF. CDR3 sequence (DNA): TGTGCCAGCAGCTTGGCGAGGCCCAACCCACATGGCTACACCTTC.

This rearrangement joins TRBV15 to TRBJ2-2; D call uncertain. Between the trimmed V and J ends, which lost 0 bases and 3 bases, there was a span of 11 bases. The CDR3 sequence is 16 residues long. Per the germline V gene, CDR1 is LNHNV and CDR2 is YYDKDF (reference sequence). CDR3 protein: CATSRDGVKDTGELFF. The CDR3 bases are TGTGCCACCAGCAGAGATGGGGTAAAGGACACCGGGGAGCTGTTTTTT.

This clonotype was observed a handful of times. The chain recombines TRBV5-1 with TRBJ2-7; D is undetermined. This CDR3 spans 13 amino acids. Germline CDR1 reads SGHRS; CDR2 reads YFSETQ. The V end was cut by 7 bases, the J end by 5 bases, with 16 bases between. The CDR3 DNA follows: TGCGCCAGCGGGTTTAGCTCTAAGGACGAGCAGTACTTC. Encoded protein: CASGFSSKDEQYF.

This clonotype was counted ten times or more. The V gene is TRBV24-1, the J gene TRBJ2-7, with D possibly being TRBD1 or TRBD2 (5 bases each). Germline V gene data show CDR1 as KGHDR and CDR2 as SFDVKD. The CDR3 loop spans 14 amino acids. Trimming removed 4 bases from V and 4 bases from J, with 13 bases in between. CDR3 DNA: TGTGCCACCAGTGAAGCCGGGACCGATTACGAGCAGTACTTC. It is translated as CATSEAGTDYEQYF.

This clonotype was observed a handful of times. The gene calls are TRBV7-9 and TRBJ1-2; D is undetermined. The V end was cut by 5 bases, the J end by 6 bases, with 13 bases between. The CDR3 sequence is 13 residues long. CDR1 and CDR2 from the germline V gene are SEHNR and FQNEAQ (reference sequence). CDR3 amino acids: CASSLRSEDGYTF. CDR3 sequence (DNA): TGTGCCAGCAGCCTTCGTTCGGAAGATGGCTACACCTTC.

The chain employs TRBV7-6 and TRBJ1-5; D may be TRBD1 (6 bases). The CDR3 consists of 16 residues. Germline CDR1 is SGHVS and CDR2 is FNYEAQ. V dropped 1 base and J dropped 7 bases, with 17 bases sitting between them. In DNA form, the CDR3 reads TGTGCCAGCAGCTTAGAAGCCCCAGGGGTGGGGCAGCCCCAGCATTTT. Translation gives CASSLEAPGVGQPQHF.